This T cell receptor (beta chain) was observed in a study of T cell repertoires in ileal Crohn's disease. General observations from the study: Mucosal expansions were suggested to be mainly CD8 T cells.

The method was immunoSEQ multiplex PCR; TCRdb's version includes in-frame clones alone and lacks a portion of them. The top ten hold around 6.1% of the sample, which has more than 15,000 clones, about 55% seen once. Regarding this clone: Its antigen is undetermined.

With 1 base clipped from V and 4 bases from J, the junction kept 3 bases outside the gene matches. This CDR3 spans 15 amino acids. The germline gives CDR1 SGHDT, CDR2 YYEEEE. This rearrangement joins TRBV5-6 to TRBJ2-3, with 10 bases identical to TRBD1. The sequenced sample was ileal tissue. This receptor was obtained from an adult with Crohn's disease. The CDR3 DNA reads TGTGCCAGCAGCTTGTTGGGACAGGGGCCAGATACGCAGTATTTT. It specifies CASSLLGQGPDTQYF.